This section outlines one T cell receptor beta chain sequence together with its context. This clone was detected once. Its antigen is unknown. The record has no base qualities; no much larger clone is one base away. The trial excluded patients who had a history of autoimmune disease or were on systemic immunosuppression. Peripheral blood for TCR sequencing was drawn from every dose cohort at baseline, at cycle 4 day 1 and at cycle 7 day 1. Samples came from an open-label, multicenter, first-in-human phase I dose-escalation trial of ivuxolimab. Adults with locally advanced or metastatic melanoma, renal cell carcinoma, hepatocellular carcinoma or head and neck squamous cell carcinoma were enrolled in the trial. Before TCR sequencing, CD4+ and CD8+ T cells were separately sorted from peripheral blood. The data stem from a study of OX40 agonist ivuxolimab in advanced cancers. General notes on the study: Ivuxolimab, which targeted the costimulatory receptor OX40 (CD134), was an agonistic, fully human IgG2 monoclonal antibody. Intravenous ivuxolimab was administered to patients every 2 weeks at six dose levels: 0.01, 0.1, 0.3, 1.5, 3 and 10 mg/kg. Of the roughly 51 patients in dose escalation, about 20 had hepatocellular carcinoma, some 15 had melanoma, 9 had renal cell carcinoma and 9 had head and neck cancer. The dose-escalation cohort was 82.7% male with a mean age of roughly 62 years, ranging from roughly 23 to 90. Patients were allowed to have had prior anti-PD-1, anti-PD-L1 or anti-CTLA-4 therapy, and approximately 37% of the dose-escalation patients had been treated with checkpoint inhibitors. Three dose-escalation patients achieved partial responses, one with hepatocellular carcinoma and two with cutaneous melanoma. The point of sequencing TCRbeta in the periphery was to test whether ivuxolimab changed TCR sequence diversity and drove clonal T-cell expansion. The paper reports the monotherapy dose-escalation portion (N of about 52 patients) of the phase I ivuxolimab trial.

Genomic DNA was extracted from sorted cells for sequencing of the TCRbeta CDR3 region. The immunoSEQ Assay was used for sequencing of TCRbeta CDR3 regions. The table was pulled from immuneACCESS by TCRdb, which kept in-frame rearrangements only. Such tables lose some clones; where checked, under half of the loss comes from unresolved V genes, and the rest has no known cause. The sample table holds tens of thousands of clones, of which more than 70% were seen once. The ten largest account for over 5% of the sample. CDR1 and CDR2 (SGHNT, YYREEE) derive from the germline V gene (reference sequence). The CDR3 numbers 13 residues from cysteine through phenylalanine. Just CDR3 DNA is preserved here, 39 bases in frame from base 1. The V and J ends are trimmed by 4 bases and 5 bases, leaving 12 bases between them. The investigation overall reported the following: Low levels of normalized T-cell clonal expansion were also shown by some nonresponding patients. After ivuxolimab, expanded clones were on average more numerous among CD8+ T cells than among CD4+ T cells. Antigen specificity was not determined for the clonally expanded peripheral T cells. In the 0.1-3.0 mg/kg groups, partial responders had among the lowest normalized peripheral clonal expansion, particularly in CD8+ T cells. At doses from 0.1 to 3.0 mg/kg, clonal expansion was seen in both CD4+ and CD8+ blood T cells between baseline and week 6.

The sequence came from an adult with an advanced solid tumor such as melanoma, head and neck, liver or kidney cancer. The chain is encoded by TRBV5-4 joined to TRBJ1-1; a tentative D match to TRBD1 spans 5 bases. The sample was CD4+ or CD8+ T cells sorted from blood, taken in a trial of the OX40 agonist ivuxolimab. The CDR3 region has the sequence CASSGRVGTEAFF. The nucleotide sequence reads TGTGCCAGCAGCGGCAGGGTCGGGACTGAAGCTTTCTTT.